The present entry profiles one T cell receptor beta chain with its context. What it recognizes is unknown. Sorting recovered naive CD8 T cells on a CD8+CD4-CCR7+CD45RA+ profile. These data are taken from a study of molecular identifiers for immune sequencing clone quantification. Study-level results: Spiked-in Jurkat TCR RNA corresponding to one cell was reported as detectable against roughly 1 million naive cells.

Trimming took off 0 bases at V and 0 bases at J, with 18 bases between the two ends. The CDR3 is 18 amino acids. Looked up from germline, CDR1 is LGHNA and CDR2 is YNFKEQ. Previously described methods and listed TCR primers were used for bulk TCR libraries. Each CDR3 protein is one row after TCRdb ran MiXCR on the PCR reads. This table has 100,000 or so distinct CDR3 sequences, 35% to 40% appearing once. The sequencing sample was made of naive CD8+ T cells from blood, with Jurkat cell RNA spiked in. The subset: FACS-sorted CD8+CD4-CCR7+CD45RA+ naive T cells. This clonotype originated in a human donor in good health. Some libraries in this study had Jurkat cell RNA spiked in. The rearrangement joins TRBV4-2 to TRBJ2-7; perhaps TRBD1 as D (5 bases). CDR3 in DNA: TGTGCCAGCAGCCAAGAGGGGCCCATCGCGGTGGGCTCCTACGAGCAGTACTTC. The encoded protein is CASSQEGPIAVGSYEQYF.